These 27 T cell receptor beta chains were sequenced from one sample in a study of T cell repertoires in urothelial bladder cancer. Here immunoSEQ multiplex PCR was the method, and the copy in TCRdb shows in-frame clones only, minus some. This table has some 8,600 clones, 58% appearing once. Sequenced input: tumor-infiltrating cells from bladder cancer. Source of these receptors: a human donor with urothelial carcinoma.

J is TRBJ1-1 and V is TRBV29-1, with D possibly being TRBD1 (6 bases). Germline assignment: CDR1 SQVTM and CDR2 ANQGSEA. This CDR3 spans 12 amino acids. V was clipped by 7 bases and J by 2 bases, with 11 bases between them. This CDR3 is CSAWTENTEAFF. DNA of the CDR3: TGCAGCGCCTGGACAGAAAACACTGAAGCTTTCTTT.

This clone has only a few counts. The V and J genes are TRBV5-1 and TRBJ1-6, with TRBD1 identical over 7 bases. Germline-derived CDR1 and CDR2 are SGHRS and YFSETQ. Germline trimming cut 5 bases from V and 9 bases from J; bases unmatched to any gene: 11. This CDR3 is 15 amino acids long. The CDR3 nucleotides are TGCGCCAGCAGTGGTGACAGGGCGGGACCTTCACCCCTCCACTTT. This translates into CASSGDRAGPSPLHF.

This chain connects TRBV2 to TRBJ2-1; D assignment may be TRBD1 or TRBD2 (5 bases each). Trimming took 5 bases from V and 0 from J, leaving 11 bases between them. The CDR3 has 15 amino acids. Germline CDR1 reads SNHLY; CDR2 reads FYNNEI. For the CDR3, the DNA is TGTGCCAGCAGTCGGGACCGCAGCTCCTACAATGAGCAGTTCTTC. Encoded protein: CASSRDRSSYNEQFF. Full variable domain (missing parts from reference TRBV2 and TRBJ2-1): EPEVTQTPSHQVTQMGQEVILRCVPISNHLYFYWYRQILGQKVEFLVSFYNNEISEKSEIFDDQFSVERPDGSNFTLKIRSTKLEDSAMYFCASSRDRSSYNEQFFGPGTRLTVL.

The chain employs TRBV21-1 and TRBJ1-5; the DNA was not compared with TRBD1, the D call given in the table. TRBV21-1 is annotated as a pseudogene. CDR3 size: 15 residues. CDR3 nucleotide sequence: TGTGCCAGCAGCAAGGGACGACAGGGCAATCAGCCCCAGCATTTT. Amino acids: CASSKGRQGNQPQHF.

In DNA, the CDR3 is TGCGCCAGCAGCCCGGAGACGGGACAGGGAAACACCATATATTTT. Residues: CASSPETGQGNTIYF. The chain recombines TRBV5-1 with TRBJ1-3; 7 bases align to TRBD1. Germline trimming cut 4 bases from V and 4 bases from J; bases unmatched to any gene: 8. Germline V gene data show CDR1 as SGHRS and CDR2 as YFSETQ. This CDR3 has 15 amino acids.

The chain has TRBV2 and TRBJ2-7, with D unresolved. The germline V gene encodes CDR1 SNHLY and CDR2 FYNNEI. The CDR3 is 11 amino acids. Trimming removed 5 bases at V and 4 bases at J, with 6 bases between. The CDR3 reads CASSHTYEQYF. In DNA, the CDR3 is TGTGCCAGCAGTCACACTTACGAGCAGTACTTC.

Only a few counts were recorded for this clone. The J gene is TRBJ2-7, the V gene TRBV10-3; 9 bases are shared with TRBD1. CDR1 is ENHRY and CDR2 is SYGVKD in the germline V gene. The CDR3 runs to 13 residues. Unmatched junction bases numbered 7, after V lost 8 bases and J lost 5 bases. The CDR3 region has the DNA TGTGCCATCCAACAGGGGGCGGTGGACGAGCAGTACTTC. Translated, it gives CAIQQGAVDEQYF.

The chain combines TRBV7-2 with TRBJ2-3; a possible D gene is TRBD1 (5 bases). CDR3 length: 13 amino acids. Germline V gives CDR1 SGHTA, CDR2 FQGNSA. Trimming stripped 0 bases from V and 5 bases from J, with 6 bases between. The CDR3 protein is CASSLAGQDTQYF. As DNA, the CDR3 is TGTGCCAGCAGCTTAGCCGGACAAGATACGCAGTATTTT.

CDR3 amino acids: CASSLPGRATEAFF. CDR3 in DNA: TGTGCCAGCAGCTTACCGGGTAGAGCCACTGAAGCTTTCTTT. The chain has TRBV11-2 and TRBJ1-1; D call uncertain. Between the trimmed V and J ends, which lost 2 bases and 4 bases, there was a span of 11 bases. In germline, CDR1 is SGHAT, CDR2 FQNNGV. CDR3 length equals 14 residues.

This clone has a handful of counts. This rearrangement joins TRBV7-9 to TRBJ2-3, with TRBD2 matching 8 bases. V trimming: 1 base; J trimming: 6 bases; junction bases outside the gene matches: 9. The CDR3 consists of 16 residues. CDR1 SEHNR and CDR2 FQNEAQ come from the germline V gene (reference sequence). This chain's CDR3 is CASSLGAGGPVDTQYF. The CDR3 DNA reads as TGTGCCAGCAGCTTAGGGGCGGGGGGCCCGGTCGATACGCAGTATTTT.

This chain connects TRBV2 to TRBJ2-1; 10 positions agree with TRBD1. The CDR3 totals 15 residues. The germline gives CDR1 SNHLY, CDR2 FYNNEI. The V segment lost 4 bases and the J segment 6 bases; nucleotides outside the gene matches: 6. The chain's CDR3 is CASSGRDRGSNEQFF. CDR3 bases: TGTGCCAGCAGTGGCCGGGACAGGGGTTCCAATGAGCAGTTCTTC.

This rearrangement joins TRBV30 to TRBJ2-3; D not resolved. There are 11 residues in the CDR3. Trimming cost V 5 bases and J 2 bases, with 5 bases left between them. CDR1 is GTSNPN, CDR2 SVGIG, per germline (reference sequence). The CDR3 nucleotides are TGTGCCTGGGCATCCACAGATACGCAGTATTTT. Its translation is CAWASTDTQYF.

This clone was observed a handful of times. The chain links TRBV10-3 to TRBJ1-2; perhaps TRBD1 as D (5 bases). Germline values: CDR1 ENHRY, CDR2 SYGVKD. V shed 10 bases and J shed 5 bases, with 20 bases lying between them. The CDR3 is made up of 14 amino acids. The CDR3 DNA reads TGTGCCAACTGGGACGCCAAGGGGCCTTATGGCTACACCTTC. Encoded protein: CANWDAKGPYGYTF.

This clone is deemed medium-sized. The chain carries TRBV6-5 and TRBJ1-1; D may be TRBD1 (6 bases). Germline CDR1 and CDR2: MNHEY and SVGAGI. Trimming cost V 0 bases and J 5 bases, with 13 bases left between them. The CDR3 spans 15 residues. The CDR3 region is CASSYSRGRWTEAFF. CDR3 in DNA: TGTGCCAGCAGTTACTCGCGGGGGCGTTGGACTGAAGCTTTCTTT.

This chain joins TRBV2 and TRBJ2-3, with TRBD2 matching 16 bases. The CDR3 has 18 amino acids. Germline trimming cut 6 bases from V and 2 bases from J; bases unmatched to any gene: 8. Germline assignment: CDR1 SNHLY and CDR2 FYNNEI. CDR3 amino acids: CASSDGTSGGDNTDTQYF. DNA of the CDR3: TGTGCCAGCAGCGACGGGACTAGCGGGGGGGACAACACAGATACGCAGTATTTT.

This clone was detected a few times. The chain is built from TRBV5-1 and TRBJ1-3; maybe TRBD1 (6 bases). Looked up from germline, CDR1 is SGHRS and CDR2 is YFSETQ. CDR3 length: 16 residues. V was trimmed by 0 bases and J by 0 bases, leaving 10 bases between them. CDR3 in DNA: TGCGCCAGCAGCTTGGATGGCAGGGGCTCTGGAAACACCATATATTTT. Translated, it gives CASSLDGRGSGNTIYF.

The chain combines TRBV6-5 with TRBJ1-6; TRBD1 aligns across 7 bases. The length of the CDR3 is 13 residues. CDR1 is MNHEY, CDR2 SVGAGI, per germline. Trimming removed 6 bases from V and 9 bases from J; junction bases left unmatched: 5. The CDR3 spells CASSSGGSSPLHF. The DNA for the CDR3 is TGTGCCAGCAGCTCAGGGGGGAGTTCACCCCTCCACTTT.

This rearrangement joins TRBV19 to TRBJ2-6, with 8 nucleotides matching TRBD1. CDR1 is LNHDA and CDR2 is SQIVND in the germline V gene (reference sequence). CDR3 length: 18 amino acids. Trimming cost V 5 bases and J 0 bases; bases outside gene matches: 9. CDR3 bases: TGTGCCAGTAGTCTCCGGGACAGGAGGTACTCTGGGGCCAACGTCCTGACTTTC. Protein sequence: CASSLRDRRYSGANVLTF.

This clone was recorded a few times. The rearrangement uses TRBV18 and TRBJ2-2; the D gene is possibly TRBD1 (6 bases). The CDR3 length is 20 residues. The V end was cut by 6 bases, the J end by 3 bases, with 29 bases between. Germline V gives CDR1 KGHSH, CDR2 LQKENI. CDR3 sequence (DNA): TGTGCCAGCTCCCTGTCCGCCCCAGGGGCGGTTGGAAGTGACACCGGGGAGCTGTTTTTT. This encodes CASSLSAPGAVGSDTGELFF. The variable domain in full, completed from reference TRBV18 and TRBJ2-2, reads NAGVMQNPRHLVRRRGQEARLRCSPMKGHSHVYWYRQLPEEGLKFMVYLQKENIIDESGMPKERFSAEFPKEGPSILRIQQVVRGDSAAYFCASSLSAPGAVGSDTGELFFGEGSRLTVL.

The J gene is TRBJ1-4, the V gene TRBV5-1; perhaps TRBD1 as D (5 bases). This CDR3 has 15 residues. Trimming pared 0 bases from V and 1 base from J, leaving 7 bases between. Germline V lookup: CDR1 SGHRS, CDR2 YFSETQ. The CDR3 spells CASSLAGGTNEKLFF. CDR3 in DNA: TGCGCCAGCAGCTTGGCCGGGGGAACTAATGAAAAACTGTTTTTT. Full variable domain (remainder filled in from reference TRBV5-1 and TRBJ1-4): KAGVTQTPRYLIKTRGQQVTLSCSPISGHRSVSWYQQTPGQGLQFLFEYFSETQRNKGNFPGRFSGRQFSNSRSEMNVSTLELGDSALYLCASSLAGGTNEKLFFGSGTQLSVL.

In DNA form, the CDR3 reads TGTGCTAGTGGTTTGGTACTGGACAGAGCAATGTCGAACACCGGGGAGCTGTTTTTT. Protein product: CASGLVLDRAMSNTGELFF. The chain is built from TRBV12-5 and TRBJ2-2, with D perhaps matching TRBD1 (6 bases). V was cut by 0 bases and J by 0 bases, with 17 bases left in between. CDR1 LGHNT and CDR2 FRNRAP come from the germline V gene. The CDR3 extends over 19 amino acids.

The gene calls are TRBV14 and TRBJ1-1; unclear D gene. V gave up 4 bases and J gave up 4 bases, with 16 bases separating them. Germline CDR1 SGHDN, CDR2 FVKESK. CDR3 length equals 15 residues. CDR3 amino acids: CASSLIQFGSTEAFF. The CDR3 nucleotides read TGTGCCAGCAGCCTCATACAATTTGGGAGCACTGAAGCTTTCTTT.

The CDR3 nucleotides are TGTGCCAGCAGGCAACAGGGGTCTGAAGCTTTCTTT. Residues: CASRQQGSEAFF. J is TRBJ1-1 and V is TRBV6-1, with 7 bases fitting TRBD1. In germline, CDR1 is MNHNS, CDR2 SASEGT. The CDR3 extends over 12 amino acids. The junction had 4 bases not matched to a gene; V was cut back by 6 bases and J by 6 bases.

V and J are TRBV29-1 and TRBJ2-3, with a tentative D call TRBD1 (5 bases). Trimming took off 1 base at V and 4 bases at J, with 12 bases between the two ends. This CDR3 comprises 14 residues. Per germline, CDR1 SQVTM and CDR2 ANQGSEA. CDR3 region: CSVEGFRQSDTQYF. Written as DNA, the CDR3 is TGCAGCGTTGAAGGCTTTAGACAGTCAGATACGCAGTATTTT.

In its sample, this clone ranks as medium-sized. The genes are TRBV29-1 and TRBJ1-1, with D maybe TRBD1 (5 bases). Germline CDR1 is SQVTM and CDR2 is ANQGSEA. V shed 6 bases and J shed 0 bases, with 8 bases lying between them. The CDR3 extends over 12 amino acids. For the CDR3, the DNA is TGCAGCGTACAGGAGATGAACACTGAAGCTTTCTTT. Its translation is CSVQEMNTEAFF.

This clone came up many times. The V gene is TRBV5-5, the J gene TRBJ1-5, with a weak D call TRBD1 (5 bases). This CDR3 contains 14 residues. From germline, CDR1 is SGHKS and CDR2 YYEKEE (reference sequence). Deletions cut 0 bases from V and 3 bases from J, with 7 bases between. CDR3 DNA sequence: TGTGCCAGCAGCTTGGGACAGATCAATCAGCCCCAGCATTTT. This sequence encodes CASSLGQINQPQHF.

The V gene is TRBV11-2, the J gene TRBJ1-4; D is perhaps TRBD1 (6 bases). Trimming shortened V by 1 base and J by 8 bases, and 14 bases separated the two germline ends. Looked up from germline, CDR1 is SGHAT and CDR2 is FQNNGV. The CDR3 has 15 amino acids. CDR3 nucleotides: TGTGCCAGCAGCTTAGCCATAGGGGGGAGGGAAAAACTGTTTTTT. Translating gives CASSLAIGGREKLFF.